This T cell receptor (beta chain) was sequenced for a study of shared clonotypes between healthy human individuals. Findings of the study overall: It was only blood that was sampled, and tissue repertoires likely differ.

This CDR3 comprises 16 residues. The V segment lost 5 bases and the J segment 1 base; nucleotides outside the gene matches: 9. Germline CDR1 reads ENHRY; CDR2 reads SYGVKD. Some clones are missing from TCRdb's copy, which holds only in-frame ones; the method was immunoSEQ multiplex PCR. The table lists around 2.5 million clones, more than 85% of them singletons, with roughly 0.36% in the top ten. This clone was found once. Its matching antigen is unknown. The TCR was taken from a man younger than 30 in good health. Some clones in this sample may be carry-over from other donors' samples. Input material: naive CD4+ T cells from PBMCs. Subset described: CD45RA+ positively selected. J is TRBJ2-3 and V is TRBV10-3; the match to TRBD2 covers 7 bases. DNA of the CDR3: TGTGCCATCAGTCAAGCGGGGCTAGAGGGCACAGATACGCAGTATTTT. Amino acid sequence: CAISQAGLEGTDTQYF.